Presented here are 9 T cell receptor beta chains from one specimen sequenced in a study of blood T cell repertoires in COVID-19. The data were produced by immunoSEQ multiplex PCR, yet TCRdb's version contains in-frame clones alone and is incomplete. This table has approximately 240,000 clones, roughly 85% appearing once. Sequencing was done on a sample of peripheral blood. These receptors were obtained from a woman under 30 who had recovered from COVID-19.

The rearrangement uses TRBV28 and TRBJ2-4; a weak D match, TRBD2 (7 bases). Looked up from germline, CDR1 is MDHEN and CDR2 is SYDVKM. The length of the CDR3 is 14 residues. V lost 7 bases, J lost 9 bases, and 19 bases lay in between. CDR3 protein: CASKLGGGGSIQYF. CDR3 sequence (DNA): TGTGCCAGCAAACTTGGGGGGGGCGGAAGCATTCAGTACTTC.

The V gene is TRBV4-3, the J gene TRBJ2-7; 7 nucleotides align to TRBD1. CDR1 is LGHNA and CDR2 is YSLEER in the germline V gene. The CDR3 contains 15 residues. V lost 1 base to trimming and J lost 2 bases; unmatched junction nucleotides: 5. CDR3 DNA: TGCGCCAGCAGCCAAGGCCGGGACAGAACCTACGAGCAGTACTTC. This codes for CASSQGRDRTYEQYF.

This clone has a single count. The chain carries TRBV6-1 and TRBJ1-4; 7 bases fit TRBD1. Trimming removed 1 base from V and 8 bases from J; junction bases left unmatched: 4. The CDR3 has 14 amino acids. Germline V gives CDR1 MNHNS, CDR2 SASEGT. CDR3 in amino acids: CASSEDRGGEKLFF. In nucleotides, the CDR3 is TGTGCCAGCAGTGAAGACAGGGGTGGAGAAAAACTGTTTTTT.

This clone was recorded once. The chain carries TRBV15 and TRBJ1-2; D may be TRBD1 (5 bases). Germline V gene lookup returns CDR1 LNHNV and CDR2 YYDKDF (reference sequence). This CDR3 is built from 14 residues. The ends were cut back, 0 bases at V and 8 bases at J, with 13 bases in the middle. The CDR3 bases are TGTGCCACCAGCAGAGATACAGGCCCCTCAGGCTACACCTTC. Translation: CATSRDTGPSGYTF.

The rearrangement links TRBV9 to TRBJ1-1; D not resolved. From germline, CDR1 is SGDLS and CDR2 YYNGEE. V shed 1 base and J shed 4 bases, with 11 bases lying between them. The CDR3 totals 14 residues. CDR3 region: CASSVFVEGTEAFF. DNA for the CDR3: TGTGCCAGCAGCGTATTTGTGGAGGGCACTGAAGCTTTCTTT.

The chain joins TRBV19 to TRBJ1-1; the D is unclear. The V end was cut by 10 bases, the J end by 0 bases, with 12 bases between. The CDR3 consists of 13 residues. Looked up from germline, CDR1 is LNHDA and CDR2 is SQIVND (reference sequence). The CDR3, as DNA: TGTGCCATGAGTTCTTCGATGAACACTGAAGCTTTCTTT. This sequence encodes CAMSSSMNTEAFF.

V gene TRBV6-2 or TRBV6-3 combines with J gene TRBJ1-2; D ambiguous. In germline, CDR1 is MNHEY, CDR2 SVGEGT. V lost 5 bases and J 4 bases, leaving 8 bases between the germline ends. This CDR3 spans 12 amino acids. The CDR3 DNA sequence: TGTGCCAGCAGTGACAATTCCTATGGCTACACCTTC. Encoded protein: CASSDNSYGYTF.

The rearrangement joins TRBV27 to TRBJ2-7; 9 bases line up with TRBD1. V lost 1 base, J lost 3 bases, and 4 bases stayed unmatched. The CDR3 has 15 amino acids. Per the germline V gene, CDR1 is MNHEY and CDR2 is SMNVEV (reference sequence). The CDR3 coding sequence is TGTGCCAGCAGTTTATTAGGGACAGGGTTCTACGAGCAGTACTTC. Its protein product is CASSLLGTGFYEQYF.

This rearrangement joins TRBV6-2 or TRBV6-3 to TRBJ2-3; 8 positions match TRBD1. The ends lost 0 bases at V and 7 bases at J; junction bases unmatched: 9. The CDR3 covers 16 residues. Germline CDR1 and CDR2: MNHEY and SVGEGT. CDR3 sequence (DNA): TGTGCCAGCAGTTACTCTCGGACAGGGCTTTTAAATACGCAGTATTTT. Amino acid sequence: CASSYSRTGLLNTQYF.